The TCR beta chain described here comes from a study of blood T cells in healthy people across ages. This clonotype was detected only a few times. With a J-beta primer mix and a sample-barcoded 5' primer, a second PCR ran roughly 7 to 11 cycles. All cDNA molecules were each tagged by a template-switch adaptor with 12 random nucleotides. TCRdb used MiXCR to reprocess the 5' RACE reads, holding one entry per CDR3 protein. The table lists about 1.1 million distinct CDR3 sequences, 30% to 40% of them singletons, with approximately 14% in the top ten. This TCR derives from a man between 18 and 29 years old in good health. Sequenced: blood.

The CDR3 protein is CASSRPGMNTEAFF. CDR3 DNA: TGTGCCAGCAGCAGACCGGGAATGAACACTGAAGCTTTCTTT. The chain couples TRBV7-9 to TRBJ1-1, with D unresolved. This CDR3 contains 14 residues. Germline-derived CDR1 and CDR2 are SEHNR and FQNEAQ (reference sequence). The V gene lost 5 bases and the J gene lost 0 bases, with 10 bases spanning the gap.